This TCR beta chain was found in a study of blood T cell repertoires in COVID-19. Trimming at V came to 3 bases and at J to 7 bases, leaving 14 bases not matched to a gene. The CDR3 consists of 18 residues. Looked up from germline, CDR1 is WSHSY and CDR2 is SAAADI. Assay: immunoSEQ multiplex PCR; the TCRdb copy retains only in-frame clones and omits some. The sample consists of approximately 86,000 clones, 80% of them appearing once. Source material: peripheral blood. This chain joins TRBV10-2 and TRBJ2-2, with 10 bases identical to TRBD2. The source of this sequence is a woman in her seventies with acute or convalescent COVID-19. Written as DNA, the CDR3 is TGCGCCAGCAGTGACCTCCGGCTAGCGGGGGCCCTGGGCGGGGAGCTGTTTTTT. This encodes CASSDLRLAGALGGELFF.